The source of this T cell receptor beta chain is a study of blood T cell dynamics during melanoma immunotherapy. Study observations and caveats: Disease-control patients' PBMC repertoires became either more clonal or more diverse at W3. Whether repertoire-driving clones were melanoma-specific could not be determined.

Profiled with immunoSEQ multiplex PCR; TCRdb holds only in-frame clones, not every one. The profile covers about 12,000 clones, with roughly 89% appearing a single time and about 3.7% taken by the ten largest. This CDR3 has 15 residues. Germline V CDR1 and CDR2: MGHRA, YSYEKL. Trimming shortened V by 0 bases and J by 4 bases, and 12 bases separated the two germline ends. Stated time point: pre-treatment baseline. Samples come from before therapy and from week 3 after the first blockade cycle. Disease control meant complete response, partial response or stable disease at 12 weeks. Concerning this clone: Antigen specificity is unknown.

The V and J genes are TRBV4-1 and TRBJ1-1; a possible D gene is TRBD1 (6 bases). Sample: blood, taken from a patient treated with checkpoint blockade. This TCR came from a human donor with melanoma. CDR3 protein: CASSQEGGGFTEAFF. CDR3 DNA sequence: TGCGCCAGCAGCCAAGAAGGGGGAGGGTTCACTGAAGCTTTCTTT.